The TCR beta chain described here comes from a study of T cell responses to AZD1222 COVID-19 vaccine. At the level of the study: Pooled in the analysis were second doses at about 4 or about 12 weeks. Study-level findings and limits: Mapped onto spike, vaccine-associated CD4 TCRs spanned it and were dominant at 160-218 and 743-854. In the spike-specific TCR repertoire, nearly half reportedly target unmutated variant regions. Donors were largely white British and mainly female; clonal diversity was possibly underestimated.

The germline gives CDR1 PRHDT, CDR2 FYEKMQ (reference sequence). The CDR3 is 16 amino acids. Trimming cost V 5 bases and J 2 bases; bases outside gene matches: 12. Worth noting for this clone: Its antigen is not known.

Generated by immunoSEQ multiplex PCR, the TCRdb table keeps only in-frame clones and is missing some. Of over 150,000 clones in the sample, roughly 92% were seen once. This chain links TRBV13 with TRBJ2-7; 7 positions agree with TRBD1. Sequences were derived from peripheral blood, sampled on day 0 of AZD1222 vaccination. The clonotype comes from an adult in good health. The CDR3 DNA sequence: TGTGCCAGCAGCCCGTCAGGGGGAAAAGATGCCTACGAGCAGTACTTC. This sequence encodes CASSPSGGKDAYEQYF.